This T cell receptor (beta chain) derives from a study of T cells in Graves' hyperthyroidism and ophthalmopathy. Study results and caveats: A 13 V-J signature model discriminated ophthalmopathy versus stable hyperthyroidism.

In regard to this clonotype: Its antigen is not identified.

Amplification targeted TCR beta CDR3 regions from RNA transcripts. The study used the HTBI primer set for a first-round RT-PCR of the TCR CDR3. TCRdb reprocessed the multiplex PCR reads with MiXCR, giving one entry per CDR3 protein. The sample includes roughly 800,000 distinct CDR3 sequences, around 39% of them seen just once. Newly diagnosed patients aged 18 to 65 had hyperthyroidism of under 2 months' duration. CDR3 length: 15 amino acids. Germline CDR1 and CDR2: SGHAT and FQDESV (reference sequence). Trimming cost V 5 bases and J 3 bases; bases outside gene matches: 8. The chain is built from TRBV11-1 and TRBJ2-7, with TRBD2 identical over 9 bases. The sequenced sample was blood. The sequence was collected from a man younger than 35 with Graves' hyperthyroidism. The CDR3 nucleotides read TGTGCCAGCAGCCTCCTAGCGGGACCATTCTACGAGCAGTACTTC. Translation: CASSLLAGPFYEQYF. Using reference TRBV11-1 and TRBJ2-7 for the parts outside the CDR3, the full variable domain is EAEVAQSPRYKITEKSQAVAFWCDPISGHATLYWYRQILGQGPELLVQFQDESVVDDSQLPKDRFSAERLKGVDSTLKIQPAELGDSAMYLCASSLLAGPFYEQYFGPGTRLTVT.